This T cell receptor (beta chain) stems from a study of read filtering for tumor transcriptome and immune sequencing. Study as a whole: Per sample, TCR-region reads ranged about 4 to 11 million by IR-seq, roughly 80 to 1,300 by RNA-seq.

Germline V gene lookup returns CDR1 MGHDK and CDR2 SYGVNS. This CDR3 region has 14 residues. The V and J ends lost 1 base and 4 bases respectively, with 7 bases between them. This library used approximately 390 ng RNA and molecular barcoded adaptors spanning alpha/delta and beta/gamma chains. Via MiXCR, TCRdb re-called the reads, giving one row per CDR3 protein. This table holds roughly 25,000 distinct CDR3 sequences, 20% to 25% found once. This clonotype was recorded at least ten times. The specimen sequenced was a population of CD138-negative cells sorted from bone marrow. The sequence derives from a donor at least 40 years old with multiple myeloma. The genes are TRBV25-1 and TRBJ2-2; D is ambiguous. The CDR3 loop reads CASSEFASTGELFF. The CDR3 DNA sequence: TGTGCCAGCAGTGAATTCGCTAGCACCGGGGAGCTGTTTTTT.